This TCR beta chain is drawn from a study of T-cell reconstitution after alpha-beta-depleted transplantation in children. This sample's TCRbeta library carried unique molecular identifier barcodes. TCRdb itself ran the PCR reads through MiXCR, one entry per CDR3 protein. The sample lists fewer than 550,000 distinct CDR3 sequences, over 10% seen once, with approximately 14% in the top ten. Concerning this clonotype itself: No antigen is known for it.

General observations from the study: Newly produced T cells mostly provided counts and TCRbeta diversity after one year, as hyperexpanded clones declined.

This CDR3 is 16 amino acids long. Germline CDR1 is SGHVS and CDR2 is FNYEAQ. The V end lost 1 base, the J end lost 2 bases, and 11 bases lay between the germline ends. The sequences come from PBMCs, mostly from graft donor cells, collected 180 days after TCRalphabeta/CD19-depleted stem cell transplant. This chain joins TRBV7-6 and TRBJ2-2, with D uncertain. The TCR sequence derives from a female patient between 2 and 15 years old who had a stem cell transplant for aplastic anemia, so the T cells may come from the graft donor. CDR3 sequence (DNA): TGTGCCAGCAGCTTAGTTACAAGCGTAAACACCGGGGAGCTGTTTTTT. Amino acid sequence: CASSLVTSVNTGELFF.